Listed below are T cell receptor beta chains from one sample, sequenced in a study of shared clonotypes between healthy human individuals. Here immunoSEQ multiplex PCR was the method, and the copy in TCRdb shows in-frame clones only, minus some. This sample has fewer than 700,000 clones, with around 95% found just once. Sequencing was carried out using naive CD8+ T cells sorted from blood. All receptors come from a woman in her thirties in good health. The CDR3 runs from the conserved cysteine through the conserved F or W. D genes are given only for firm matches. Expanded clones are given a class, and other clones once, few, many or no size at all.

j_call: TRBJ2-7; clone_size: .; d_call: .; v_call: TRBV10-3; cdr3_nt: TGTGCCATCAGTGAGTCGGTGATCGGGAGTACCAACGAGCAGTACTTC; cdr3_aa: CAISESVIGSTNEQYF
j_call: TRBJ2-2; clone_size: .; d_call: .; v_call: TRBV27; cdr3_nt: TGTGCCAGCAGCCAAACGGTCTGGGCCGGGGAGCTGTTTTTT; cdr3_aa: CASSQTVWAGELFF
j_call: TRBJ2-7; clone_size: .; d_call: TRBD1; v_call: TRBV4-1; cdr3_nt: TGCGCCAGCAGCCCTCGATGGGGGGACAGGGTGGCGCTGGCGTACGAGCAGTACTTC; cdr3_aa: CASSPRWGDRVALAYEQYF
j_call: TRBJ2-5; clone_size: .; d_call: TRBD1; v_call: TRBV30; cdr3_nt: TGTGCCTGGACGCTAGGACAGGGAGGCGAGACCCAGTACTTC; cdr3_aa: CAWTLGQGGETQYF
j_call: TRBJ1-5; clone_size: .; d_call: TRBD1; v_call: TRBV5-6; cdr3_nt: TGTGCCAGCAGCCCAGGGGGTGAGGGTCAGCCCCAGCATTTT; cdr3_aa: CASSPGGEGQPQHF
j_call: TRBJ2-1; clone_size: .; d_call: .; v_call: TRBV5-1; cdr3_nt: TGCGCCAGCAAGCCGGCTACCTACAATGAGCAGTTCTTC; cdr3_aa: CASKPATYNEQFF
j_call: TRBJ2-1; clone_size: .; d_call: .; v_call: TRBV13; cdr3_nt: TGTGCCAGCAGTCAAAGGGGGGTGACCTACAATGAGCAGTTCTTC; cdr3_aa: CASSQRGVTYNEQFF
j_call: TRBJ2-5; clone_size: once; d_call: TRBD1; v_call: TRBV15; cdr3_nt: TGTGCCACCAGCCCGGGACAGGGAGGATGGGAGACCCAGTACTTC; cdr3_aa: CATSPGQGGWETQYF
j_call: TRBJ2-7; clone_size: once; d_call: .; v_call: TRBV4-1; cdr3_nt: TGCGCCAGCAGCTTAAAATGGGGGGCCCACGAGCAGTACTTC; cdr3_aa: CASSLKWGAHEQYF
j_call: TRBJ1-5; clone_size: .; d_call: .; v_call: TRBV27; cdr3_nt: TGTGCCAGCAACCCGGTGGGGATCGGCAATCAGCCCCAGCATTTT; cdr3_aa: CASNPVGIGNQPQHF
j_call: TRBJ1-5; clone_size: .; d_call: TRBD1; v_call: TRBV28; cdr3_nt: TGTGCCAGCAGTTTAGTAGGGGGCGCAATAGATCAGCCCCAGCATTTT; cdr3_aa: CASSLVGGAIDQPQHF
j_call: TRBJ1-2; clone_size: .; d_call: TRBD1; v_call: TRBV28; cdr3_nt: TGTGCCAGCACCAGAGGGACAGTGGGTGAATTTAACTATGGCTACACCTTC; cdr3_aa: CASTRGTVGEFNYGYTF
j_call: TRBJ1-5; clone_size: .; d_call: .; v_call: TRBV2; cdr3_nt: TGTGCCAGCAGTGAAGTAACAGGGCCAAATCAGCCCCAGCATTTT; cdr3_aa: CASSEVTGPNQPQHF
j_call: TRBJ2-2; clone_size: few; d_call: .; v_call: TRBV21-1; cdr3_nt: TGTGCCAGCAGCAAAGCAACCGGGGAGCTGTTTTTT; cdr3_aa: CASSKATGELFF
j_call: TRBJ2-1; clone_size: once; d_call: .; v_call: TRBV11-2; cdr3_nt: TGTGCCAGCAGCTTAGGACTCTATAATGAGCAGTTCTTC; cdr3_aa: CASSLGLYNEQFF